Sequencing of this T cell receptor beta chain was carried out in a study of cytomegalovirus exposure and HLA in healthy donors. Study-wide results and limits: Earlier analysis looked at TCR beta V segments, and most were productive about 90% or about 30% of the time. Analyzed later, association rates of TCRs varied across HLA loci, with DRB1 most and HLA-C fewest.

Concerning this clone itself: Its matching antigen is unknown.

This CDR3 region has 16 residues. The V gene end was trimmed by 1 base and the J gene end by 4 bases; junction bases not matched to a gene: 5. Germline CDR1 and CDR2: MDHEN and SYDVKM. 60 Vbeta and 13 Jbeta primers were used in PCR. Study processing details: A later analysis tallied approximately 78 million unique TCR beta chains, 8.5 million to 11 million of them shared. Generated by immunoSEQ multiplex PCR, the TCRdb table keeps only in-frame clones and is missing some. V, J and clone size reflect that table, while D and trimming were determined from the DNA. This sample has some 150,000 clones, with roughly 80% found just once.

The rearrangement links TRBV28 to TRBJ2-5; 11 nucleotides agree with TRBD1. The origin of this receptor is a man in his fifties in good health and CMV-seropositive. Sequencing used PBMCs. The CDR3 is CASSLLGQGGRETQYF. CDR3 in DNA: TGTGCCAGCAGTTTATTGGGACAGGGGGGGAGAGAGACCCAGTACTTC.